The next 5 T cell receptor beta chains were all read from a single sample in a study of response to subunit inactivated influenza vaccine. TCRdb processed the RT-PCR reads anew with MiXCR; each CDR3 protein has one entry. Among 750,000 to 850,000 distinct CDR3 sequences listed, 18% were seen once. The starting material was PBMCs from blood, obtained 5 to 6 days after vaccination. These TCRs come from a man aged 50-60 years who received an inactivated influenza vaccine.

This clonotype was seen a few times. V gene TRBV5-1 combines with J gene TRBJ2-2; tentative D call: TRBD2 (6 bases). The CDR3 consists of 16 residues. Trimming removed 0 bases at V and 3 bases at J, with 12 bases between. Germline V gene data show CDR1 as SGHRS and CDR2 as YFSETQ. CDR3 sequence: CASSLAGRTDTGELFF. For the CDR3, the DNA is TGCGCCAGCAGCTTGGCTGGGAGGACGGACACCGGGGAGCTGTTTTTT.

The V gene is TRBV6-1, the J gene TRBJ2-1, with 13 bases aligning to TRBD2. Germline V lookup: CDR1 MNHNS, CDR2 SASEGT. After removal of 5 bases from V and 10 bases from J, the junction contained 5 bases not matched to a gene. This CDR3 comprises 14 residues. The CDR3 here is CASSPGLAGREQFF. In DNA form, the CDR3 reads TGTGCCAGCAGTCCGGGACTAGCGGGAAGGGAGCAGTTCTTC.

The table lists this clonotype with a count of one. The rearrangement uses TRBV7-9 and TRBJ2-7, with a possible D match to TRBD1 (6 bases). This CDR3 has 15 residues. Germline CDR1 and CDR2: SEHNR and FQNEAQ (reference sequence). V lost 3 bases and J 6 bases, leaving 18 bases between the germline ends. The CDR3 region has the DNA TGTGCCAGCAGCTTTCCGGGACAAGCGGCGCCCGAGCAGTACTTC. Protein: CASSFPGQAAPEQYF.

This clonotype was seen many times. This chain uses TRBV7-9 with TRBJ2-7; 7 bases match TRBD1. Germline V gene sequence: CDR1 SEHNR, CDR2 FQNEAQ (reference sequence). The CDR3 contains 16 residues. The junction had 13 bases not matched to a gene; V was cut back by 5 bases and J by 3 bases. The CDR3, as DNA: TGTGCCAGCAGCCCTCCCTATAGACAGGGTTTCTACGAGCAGTACTTC. This encodes CASSPPYRQGFYEQYF.

The genes are TRBV6-5 and TRBJ2-2; D possibly corresponds to TRBD2 (5 bases). Between the trimmed V and J ends, which lost 8 bases and 8 bases, there was a span of 9 bases. The CDR3 is made up of 11 amino acids. Germline CDR1 reads MNHEY; CDR2 reads SVGAGI. The CDR3, as DNA: TGTGCCAGCGGGCGAGGGGGGGAGCTGTTTTTT. Encoded protein: CASGRGGELFF.